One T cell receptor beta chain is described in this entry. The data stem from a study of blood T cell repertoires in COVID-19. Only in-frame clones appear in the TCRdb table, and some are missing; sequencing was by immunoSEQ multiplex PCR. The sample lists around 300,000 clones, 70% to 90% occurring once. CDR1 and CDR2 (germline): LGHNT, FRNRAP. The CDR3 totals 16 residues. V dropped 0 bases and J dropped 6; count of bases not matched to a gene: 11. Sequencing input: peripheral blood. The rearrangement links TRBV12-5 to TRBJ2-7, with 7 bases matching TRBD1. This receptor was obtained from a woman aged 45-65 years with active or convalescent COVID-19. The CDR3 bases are TGTGCTAGTGGTTTGGTCTTATCTAGACAGGGCGGCGAGCAGTACTTC. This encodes CASGLVLSRQGGEQYF.